These 32 T cell receptor beta chains share one sample of origin, sequenced in a study of T-cell memory formation after mild COVID-19. Via MiXCR, TCRdb re-called the 5' RACE reads, giving one row per CDR3 protein. The sample has some 290,000 distinct CDR3 sequences, around 16% seen once; the top ten hold 22%. The sequencing input was PBMCs or a T cell subset sorted from them (not recorded which). The source is a young man who had mild COVID-19 (a few samples of this study predate the infection). Cell type and time point are not known.

This clonotype was counted only a few times. The chain joins TRBV20-1 to TRBJ1-5, with a weak D call TRBD1 (6 bases). V shed 6 bases and J shed 2 bases, with 14 bases lying between them. Germline V gives CDR1 DFQATT, CDR2 SNEGSKA (reference sequence). There are 14 residues in the CDR3. DNA for the CDR3: TGCAGTGCCGGGACAAGCCTCGGCAATCAGCCCCAGCATTTT. Translating gives CSAGTSLGNQPQHF.

This clonotype appeared once. The rearrangement uses TRBV20-1 and TRBJ2-7; D not certain. V dropped 1 base and J dropped 0 bases, with 10 bases sitting between them. This CDR3 has 14 residues. CDR1 and CDR2 from the germline V gene are DFQATT and SNEGSKA (reference sequence). The CDR3 here is CSARVGRSSYEQYF. The CDR3 DNA follows: TGCAGTGCTAGAGTCGGGCGGAGCTCCTACGAGCAGTACTTC.

This clonotype was seen more than once but under ten times. The chain is built from TRBV7-9 and TRBJ2-1, with 11 positions matching TRBD2. The germline V gene has CDR1 SEHNR and CDR2 FQNEAQ (reference sequence). There are 19 residues in the CDR3. Trimming took 6 bases from V and 1 from J; bases not matched to a gene: 14. The CDR3 nucleotides are TGTGCCAGCAGAGTGGCCCCGCGACTAGCGGGGTTATCCTACAATGAGCAGTTCTTC. Translation gives CASRVAPRLAGLSYNEQFF.

This clonotype was found a few times. The chain is built from TRBV5-1 and TRBJ2-7; 7 nucleotides align to TRBD1. The CDR3 is made up of 13 amino acids. Germline V gives CDR1 SGHRS, CDR2 YFSETQ. Germline trimming cut 1 base from V and 5 bases from J; bases unmatched to any gene: 3. CDR3 nucleotide sequence: TGCGCCAGCAGCTTGCGGCAGGGGGACGAGCAGTACGTC. It encodes CASSLRQGDEQYV.

This clonotype was detected many times. The J gene is TRBJ2-1, the V gene TRBV7-6, with 7 bases identical to TRBD2. Germline V lookup: CDR1 SGHVS, CDR2 FNYEAQ. The V segment lost 5 bases and the J segment 11 bases; nucleotides outside the gene matches: 6. CDR3 length equals 12 residues. The CDR3 coding sequence is TGTGCCAGCAGCCGCGCGGGGGTCAAGCAGTTCTTC. Translating gives CASSRAGVKQFF.

This clonotype occurred many times. The genes are TRBV7-2 and TRBJ2-7; 7 nucleotides agree with TRBD2. This CDR3 comprises 15 residues. CDR1 is SGHTA and CDR2 is FQGNSA in the germline V gene. The J segment lost 4 bases and the V segment lost 4 bases, leaving 10 bases of the junction unmatched. The CDR3 nucleotides read TGTGCCAGCAGCTACGAGGGCGGGGGAAATTACGAGCAGTACTTC. Translated, it gives CASSYEGGGNYEQYF.

This clonotype is a singleton in its sample. The chain has TRBV6-6 and TRBJ2-5; 8 bases map to TRBD2. Germline CDR1 reads MNHNY; CDR2 reads SVGAGI (reference sequence). The CDR3 runs 14 residues. Trimming cost V 5 bases and J 5 bases; bases outside gene matches: 7. This CDR3 is CASSTGGAWETQYF. Here the CDR3 DNA reads TGTGCCAGCAGTACCGGGGGGGCCTGGGAGACCCAGTACTTC.

J is TRBJ2-1 and V is TRBV5-1; D gene ambiguous. V lost 7 bases and J lost 3, with 8 bases in between. Germline loops: CDR1 SGHRS, CDR2 YFSETQ. The length of the CDR3 is 12 residues. The CDR3 reads CASRLDYNEQFF. The CDR3 DNA sequence: TGCGCCAGCCGCCTCGACTACAATGAGCAGTTCTTC.

This sequence joins TRBV29-1 and TRBJ2-1, with TRBD2 as a possible D gene (5 bases). Trimming removed 7 bases from V and 9 bases from J, with 19 bases in between. The V gene's germline CDR1 is SQVTM and CDR2 ANQGSEA. The CDR3 is 13 amino acids. This CDR3 reads CSGSVEAGGEQFF. Written as DNA, the CDR3 is TGCAGCGGTTCGGTGGAGGCTGGCGGTGAGCAGTTCTTC.

In its sample, this clonotype was seen a few times. V and J are TRBV7-9 and TRBJ2-5; D is unclear. V was trimmed by 1 base and J by 5 bases, leaving 14 bases between them. Germline V lookup: CDR1 SEHNR, CDR2 FQNEAQ (reference sequence). This CDR3 is 15 amino acids long. The CDR3 nucleotides are TGTGCCAGCAGCTTAGAGTGGTCAGCCCCGGAGACCCAGTACTTC. Translating it yields CASSLEWSAPETQYF.

The chain combines TRBV6-4 with TRBJ2-3; D is ambiguous. The CDR3 is 15 amino acids. Deletions cut 2 bases from V and 4 bases from J, with 13 bases between. The V gene's germline CDR1 is MRHNA and CDR2 SNTAGT. CDR3 nucleotides: TGTGCCAGCAGTGACGAGCAGGAAGGGTCAGATACGCAGTATTTT. Protein: CASSDEQEGSDTQYF.

There are a few counts of this clonotype. The V gene is TRBV7-2, the J gene TRBJ1-2; no definite D call. Germline V gene sequence: CDR1 SGHTA, CDR2 FQGNSA. Between the trimmed V and J ends, which lost 5 bases and 8 bases, there was a span of 12 bases. This CDR3 region has 12 residues. The CDR3 here is CASSLMGRGYTF. The CDR3 coding sequence is TGTGCCAGCAGCCTAATGGGGAGGGGCTACACCTTC.

V is TRBV7-7 and J is TRBJ2-1; D unresolved. The CDR3 is made up of 13 amino acids. Germline assignment: CDR1 SSHAT and CDR2 FNYEAQ (reference sequence). Trimming pared 2 bases from V and 6 bases from J, leaving 8 bases between. CDR3 loop: CASSLTYSNEQFF. The DNA of the CDR3 is TGTGCCAGCAGCTTAACATATAGCAATGAGCAGTTCTTC.

This chain uses TRBV5-5 with TRBJ1-2; maybe TRBD1 (5 bases). The CDR3 sequence is 13 residues long. Germline CDR1 reads SGHKS; CDR2 reads YYEKEE (reference sequence). V lost 4 bases to trimming and J lost 3 bases, with 10 bases between them. CDR3 DNA: TGTGCCAGCAGCCAAGCGGGGGACTATGGCTACACCTTC. This encodes CASSQAGDYGYTF.

The rearrangement links TRBV6-2 or TRBV6-3 to TRBJ2-3, with D unresolved. Per germline, CDR1 MNHEY and CDR2 SVGEGT. Trimming shortened V by 4 bases and J by 2 bases, and 10 bases separated the two germline ends. CDR3 length: 14 amino acids. CDR3 coding DNA: TGTGCCAGCAGTTTTGACATTACCACAGATACGCAGTATTTT. Translating it yields CASSFDITTDTQYF.

The chain recombines TRBV27 with TRBJ2-5, with TRBD2 matching over 9 bases. This CDR3 region has 14 residues. The germline V gene has CDR1 MNHEY and CDR2 SMNVEV (reference sequence). The J segment lost 6 bases and the V segment lost 1 base, leaving 3 bases of the junction unmatched. CDR3: CASSLYSGGKTQYF. CDR3 nucleotides: TGTGCCAGCAGTTTATATAGCGGGGGAAAGACCCAGTACTTC.

The V and J genes are TRBV5-4 and TRBJ1-1; the D gene is possibly TRBD1 (5 bases). V lost 4 bases and J lost 4, with 17 bases in between. CDR1 SGHNT and CDR2 YYREEE come from the germline V gene (reference sequence). This CDR3 spans 15 amino acids. The CDR3 reads CASSVRHRGGTEAFF. CDR3 in DNA: TGTGCCAGCAGCGTTAGACACCGTGGGGGCACTGAAGCTTTCTTT.

In this sample, this clonotype turned up a few times. The genes are TRBV12-3 or TRBV12-4 and TRBJ2-2; D gene uncertain. CDR3 length equals 12 residues. V shed 5 bases and J shed 4 bases, with 5 bases lying between them. CDR3 sequence reads: CASSPVTGELFF. CDR3 bases: TGTGCCAGCAGTCCGGTCACCGGGGAGCTGTTTTTT.

This clonotype has more than one count but fewer than ten. The V gene is TRBV4-3, the J gene TRBJ1-3; D remains unclear. Germline CDR1 LGHNA, CDR2 YSLEER. Trimming left V 4 bases short and J 4 bases short, with 20 bases between. CDR3 length: 17 amino acids. CDR3 DNA: TGCGCCAGCAGCCCCCTCGTGGAACTTACTGCGGGAAACACCATATATTTT. This gives the protein CASSPLVELTAGNTIYF.

This clonotype was recorded a few times. V gene TRBV7-9 combines with J gene TRBJ2-3, with D possibly TRBD1 on 6 matching bases. This CDR3 region has 15 residues. CDR1 SEHNR and CDR2 FQNEAQ come from the germline V gene (reference sequence). V was shortened by 3 bases and J by 5 bases, with 15 bases between the two germline ends. This chain's CDR3 is CASSFYRVGEDTQYF. CDR3 coding DNA: TGTGCCAGCAGCTTCTACAGGGTGGGGGAAGATACGCAGTATTTT. The full variable domain, completed using reference TRBV7-9 and TRBJ2-3, is DTGVSQNPRHKITKRGQNVTFRCDPISEHNRLYWYRQTLGQGPEFLTYFQNEAQLEKSRLLSDRFSAERPKGSFSTLEIQRTEQGDSAMYLCASSFYRVGEDTQYFGPGTRLTVL.

This clonotype was detected a few times. The chain uses TRBV4-1 and TRBJ2-2; maybe TRBD1 (6 bases). Germline V gives CDR1 MGHRA, CDR2 YSYEKL. The CDR3 sequence is 14 residues long. V shed 4 bases and J shed 4 bases, with 10 bases lying between them. The CDR3 sequence: CASSPRDTTGELFF. Written as DNA, the CDR3 is TGCGCCAGCAGCCCCCGGGACACCACCGGGGAGCTGTTTTTT.

This clonotype was seen a handful of times. The genes are TRBV24-1 and TRBJ2-2; D is uncertain. Trimming shortened V by 1 base and J by 7 bases, and 6 bases separated the two germline ends. The CDR3 sequence is 13 residues long. CDR1 and CDR2 from the germline V gene are KGHDR and SFDVKD. In DNA, the CDR3 is TGTGCCACCAGTGATTTAGAATTCGGGGAGCTGTTTTTT. It encodes CATSDLEFGELFF.

The rearrangement joins TRBV6-6 to TRBJ2-2; TRBD2 aligns across 8 bases. This CDR3 region has 16 residues. With 4 bases clipped from V and 4 bases from J, the junction kept 8 bases outside the gene matches. Germline V CDR1 and CDR2: MNHNY, SVGAGI (reference sequence). The CDR3 sequence is CASSLGLVSSTGELFF. In DNA form, the CDR3 reads TGTGCCAGCAGTTTGGGACTAGTGAGTTCCACCGGGGAGCTGTTTTTT.

The V call is TRBV12-3 or TRBV12-4, the J call TRBJ2-7; 7 bases are a match to TRBD1. After removal of 0 bases from V and 2 bases from J, the junction contained 1 base not matched to a gene. The CDR3 consists of 14 residues. The CDR3 DNA sequence: TGTGCCAGCAGTTTAGCAGGGGGCGCCTACGAGCAGTACGTC. Protein sequence: CASSLAGGAYEQYV.

V gene TRBV12-5 combines with J gene TRBJ2-7; D not certain. Germline-derived CDR1 and CDR2 are LGHNT and FRNRAP. V lost 5 bases and J lost 2, with 10 bases in between. This CDR3 is 13 amino acids long. This chain's CDR3 is CASGKGLAYEQYF. As DNA, the CDR3 is TGTGCTAGTGGTAAAGGATTAGCCTACGAGCAGTACTTC.

CDR3 coding DNA: TGTGCCAGCAGCTTAAGCCGGGGTGCTAACCAAGAGACCCAGTACTTC. It translates to CASSLSRGANQETQYF. This rearrangement joins TRBV7-3 to TRBJ2-5; D perhaps matches TRBD2 (5 bases). The V and J ends lost 1 base and 0 bases respectively, with 12 bases between them. From germline, CDR1 is SGHTA and CDR2 FQGTGA. The CDR3 sequence is 16 residues long. Together with reference TRBV7-3 and TRBJ2-5, the CDR3 gives the full variable domain: GAGVSQTPSNKVTEKGKYVELRCDPISGHTALYWYRQSLGQGPEFLIYFQGTGAADDSGLPNDRFFAVRPEGSVSTLKIQRTERGDSAVYLCASSLSRGANQETQYFGPGTRLLVL.

The chain uses TRBV18 and TRBJ1-1, with D hard to call. The CDR3 has 14 amino acids. V lost 1 base, J lost 3 bases, and 9 bases lay in between. CDR1 and CDR2 from the germline V gene are KGHSH and LQKENI. The CDR3 sequence is CASSPRGLDTEAFF. The CDR3 coding sequence is TGTGCCAGCTCACCACGGGGATTGGACACTGAAGCTTTCTTT.

The V gene is TRBV7-2, the J gene TRBJ2-5; D uncertain. The V gene's germline CDR1 is SGHTA and CDR2 FQGNSA. V gave up 5 bases and J gave up 1 base, with 11 bases separating them. The CDR3 contains 14 residues. The CDR3 DNA reads as TGTGCCAGCAGCATAGGAGCATCCCAAGAGACCCAGTACTTC. This translates into CASSIGASQETQYF.

The J gene is TRBJ2-5, the V gene TRBV20-1; no firm D call. The CDR3 length is 12 residues. V lost 1 base and J lost 7, with 10 bases in between. CDR1 and CDR2 (germline): DFQATT, SNEGSKA (reference sequence). The DNA of the CDR3 is TGCAGTGCTAGAGCCTCTCAACCGACCCAGTACTTC. Translating gives CSARASQPTQYF.

This clonotype was counted between two and nine times. V gene TRBV20-1 combines with J gene TRBJ1-6, with a weak D call TRBD1 (6 bases). Trimming took 3 bases from V and 7 from J, leaving 13 bases between them. This CDR3 comprises 14 residues. CDR1 is DFQATT and CDR2 is SNEGSKA in the germline V gene (reference sequence). CDR3 in DNA: TGCAGTGCTAGGGGGGGCTTCCAAAATTCACCCCTCCACTTT. It is translated as CSARGGFQNSPLHF.

This clonotype showed up just once. The gene calls are TRBV7-9 and TRBJ2-5; D is ambiguous. V lost 1 base, J lost 5 bases, and 11 bases lay in between. Germline lookup yields CDR1 SEHNR and CDR2 FQNEAQ (reference sequence). The CDR3 consists of 14 residues. For the CDR3, the DNA is TGTGCCAGCAGCTTAGAGGTCGGGTTGGAGACCCAGTACTTC. This encodes CASSLEVGLETQYF. The full variable domain, in which reference TRBV7-9 and TRBJ2-5 provide the parts outside the CDR3, is DTGVSQNPRHKITKRGQNVTFRCDPISEHNRLYWYRQTLGQGPEFLTYFQNEAQLEKSRLLSDRFSAERPKGSFSTLEIQRTEQGDSAMYLCASSLEVGLETQYFGPGTRLLVL.

This chain connects TRBV9 to TRBJ1-1; possible D gene TRBD1, 5 bases. V lost 0 bases, J lost 4 bases, and 13 bases lay in between. This CDR3 spans 15 amino acids. The V gene's germline CDR1 is SGDLS and CDR2 YYNGEE. The DNA for the CDR3 is TGTGCCAGCAGCGTAGGCAGCCCAGGGACCACTGAAGCTTTCTTT. As protein: CASSVGSPGTTEAFF.